The clone carrying this T cell receptor (beta chain) was counted many times. Antigen specificity is unknown. This entry is derived from a study of T cell repertoires in cytomegalovirus infection. Study information: It was the public TCR beta signatures that indicated both CMV infection and matching HLA type.

The CDR3 is 14 amino acids. In germline, CDR1 is LGHNA, CDR2 YNFKEQ. V gave up 0 bases and J gave up 7 bases, with 10 bases separating them. Study outcomes and limitations: Clonotypes of TCR beta that were HLA-C-restricted and CMV-specific dominated the ex vivo response.

TCRdb used MiXCR to reprocess the reads, holding one entry per CDR3 protein. Counted here are roughly 230,000 distinct CDR3 sequences, 15% to 20% occurring once; the ten biggest clones make up around half. V and J are TRBV4-2 and TRBJ2-1; no definite D call. The specimen was CD8+ T cells from PBMCs. The receptor's source is a human donor in good health (CMV status not recorded). Some clones in this sample may be carry-over from other donors' samples. CDR3 coding DNA: TGTGCCAGCAGCCAAGATCTAGAGAGGAATGAGCAGTTCTTC. This encodes CASSQDLERNEQFF.